The 12 T cell receptor beta chains given below trace back to one sample, sequenced in a study of technical replicates of blood from a few donors (dated by TCRdb to 2016 to 2017). Receptors were amplified or captured by the immunoSEQ multiplex PCR assay. The table comes from immuneACCESS by way of TCRdb, which keeps in-frame sequences with V and J called. Part of the clones is missing from these tables; in studies checked, under half for an unresolved V gene and the rest for unknown reasons. The sample table records 70,000 to 85,000 clones; almost 98% of these occur just once. The top ten clones comprise approximately 0.18% of the sample. Sequencing was done on a sample of T cells isolated from PBMCs. These TCRs come from a human donor in good health.

The chain employs TRBV18 and TRBJ1-2; maybe TRBD1 (5 bases). CDR1 is KGHSH and CDR2 is LQKENI in the germline V gene. The CDR3 is 13 amino acids. V lost 6 bases to trimming and J lost 4 bases, with 12 bases between them. The chain's CDR3 is CASSQLDSYGYTF. Written as DNA, the CDR3 is TGTGCCAGCTCCCAATTAGACAGCTATGGCTACACCTTC.

This chain joins TRBV18 and TRBJ1-2; D not resolved. The CDR3 length is 14 residues. Deletions cut 6 bases from V and 2 bases from J, with 13 bases between. CDR1 KGHSH and CDR2 LQKENI come from the germline V gene. As DNA, the CDR3 is TGTGCCAGCTCCCCATCTGAGGGAAACTATGGCTACACCTTC. It translates to CASSPSEGNYGYTF. The full variable domain, completed using reference TRBV18 and TRBJ1-2, is NAGVMQNPRHLVRRRGQEARLRCSPMKGHSHVYWYRQLPEEGLKFMVYLQKENIIDESGMPKERFSAEFPKEGPSILRIQQVVRGDSAAYFCASSPSEGNYGYTFGSGTRLTVV.

The rearrangement joins TRBV19 to TRBJ1-5, with D unresolved. Germline V CDR1 and CDR2: LNHDA, SQIVND (reference sequence). With 3 bases removed from V and 1 base from J, the gap between germline ends came to 13 bases. This CDR3 region has 16 residues. The CDR3 loop reads CASSIHSGSSNQPQHF. DNA of the CDR3: TGTGCCAGTAGTATCCATTCGGGTTCGAGCAATCAGCCCCAGCATTTT.

J is TRBJ1-3 and V is TRBV5-1, with D possibly matching TRBD1 (5 bases). V dropped 2 bases and J dropped 6 bases, with 6 bases sitting between them. CDR1 is SGHRS, CDR2 YFSETQ, per germline. The CDR3 extends over 12 amino acids. DNA of the CDR3: TGCGCCAGCAGCTTAGGGGAAAACACCATATATTTT. It encodes CASSLGENTIYF.

The gene calls are TRBV29-1 and TRBJ1-1; D unresolved. The CDR3 is 12 residues long. V lost 6 bases, J lost 3 bases, and 11 bases lay in between. CDR1 and CDR2 from the germline V gene are SQVTM and ANQGSEA. For the CDR3, the DNA is TGCAGCGTAACAACAGATTACACTGAAGCTTTCTTT. It is translated as CSVTTDYTEAFF.

The V and J genes are TRBV11-2 and TRBJ2-1; 8 bases match TRBD2. The CDR3 loop spans 17 amino acids. J gave up 6 bases and V 4 bases, and 14 bases lay outside the gene matches. Per the germline V gene, CDR1 is SGHAT and CDR2 is FQNNGV. The CDR3 region has the DNA TGTGCCAGCAGCTCCGGGGCCAGCGGGAGTGTTACCAATGAGCAGTTCTTC. Translated: CASSSGASGSVTNEQFF. Looking up the rest from reference TRBV11-2 and TRBJ2-1 gives the full variable domain: EAGVAQSPRYKIIEKRQSVAFWCNPISGHATLYWYQQILGQGPKLLIQFQNNGVVDDSQLPKDRFSAERLKGVDSTLKIQPAKLEDSAVYLCASSSGASGSVTNEQFFGPGTRLTVL.

The chain recombines TRBV18 with TRBJ1-6, with TRBD1 as a possible D gene (6 bases). The CDR3 runs to 15 residues. CDR1 and CDR2 from the germline V gene are KGHSH and LQKENI. The germline V and J ends were trimmed by 6 bases and 10 bases, with 19 bases remaining between them. The CDR3 nucleotides read TGTGCCAGCTCCCCAAGGGGGACGGAGTCCTCACCCCTCCACTTT. It is translated as CASSPRGTESSPLHF.

V gene TRBV14 combines with J gene TRBJ2-2, with 10 bases lining up with TRBD2. Unmatched junction bases numbered 8, after V lost 4 bases and J lost 3 bases. CDR3 length: 17 amino acids. Germline V lookup: CDR1 SGHDN, CDR2 FVKESK. CDR3 region: CASSRRRTSGYTGELFF. CDR3 DNA sequence: TGTGCCAGCAGCCGACGGAGGACTAGCGGATACACCGGGGAGCTGTTTTTT.

V is TRBV5-1 and J is TRBJ1-1, with TRBD1 matching over 9 bases. With V trimmed by 1 base and J by 5 bases, 12 bases remained unmatched. This CDR3 has 17 residues. Looked up from germline, CDR1 is SGHRS and CDR2 is YFSETQ. The CDR3 coding sequence is TGCGCCAGCAGCTTGCGCACAGGGGGCGTGAAGGAAACTGAAGCTTTCTTT. The encoded protein is CASSLRTGGVKETEAFF.

This chain joins TRBV30 and TRBJ1-6; 9 nucleotides align to TRBD1. J was trimmed by 7 bases and V by 0 bases; bases with no gene match: 7. CDR1 GTSNPN and CDR2 SVGIG come from the germline V gene (reference sequence). The CDR3 extends over 16 amino acids. The CDR3 region is CAWSVPGQGKNSPLHF. In DNA form, the CDR3 reads TGTGCCTGGAGTGTTCCCGGACAGGGGAAAAATTCACCCCTCCACTTT.

The chain couples TRBV30 to TRBJ2-1; D is perhaps TRBD2 (6 bases). The CDR3 runs to 14 residues. CDR1 and CDR2 (germline): GTSNPN, SVGIG (reference sequence). The ends were cut back, 0 bases at V and 1 base at J, with 7 bases in the middle. CDR3 nucleotides: TGTGCCTGGAGTGTTGGGGGGTCCTACAATGAGCAGTTCTTC. Amino acid sequence: CAWSVGGSYNEQFF.

The CDR3 nucleotides are TGCAGCGTTCATCCGACTAGCGGGTTCGGGAGGTCCTACAATGAGCAGTTCTTC. It specifies CSVHPTSGFGRSYNEQFF. V and J are TRBV29-1 and TRBJ2-1; 10 bases match TRBD2. Trimming removed 5 bases from V and 1 base from J; junction bases left unmatched: 14. Germline V gene data show CDR1 as SQVTM and CDR2 as ANQGSEA. The CDR3 is 18 amino acids.